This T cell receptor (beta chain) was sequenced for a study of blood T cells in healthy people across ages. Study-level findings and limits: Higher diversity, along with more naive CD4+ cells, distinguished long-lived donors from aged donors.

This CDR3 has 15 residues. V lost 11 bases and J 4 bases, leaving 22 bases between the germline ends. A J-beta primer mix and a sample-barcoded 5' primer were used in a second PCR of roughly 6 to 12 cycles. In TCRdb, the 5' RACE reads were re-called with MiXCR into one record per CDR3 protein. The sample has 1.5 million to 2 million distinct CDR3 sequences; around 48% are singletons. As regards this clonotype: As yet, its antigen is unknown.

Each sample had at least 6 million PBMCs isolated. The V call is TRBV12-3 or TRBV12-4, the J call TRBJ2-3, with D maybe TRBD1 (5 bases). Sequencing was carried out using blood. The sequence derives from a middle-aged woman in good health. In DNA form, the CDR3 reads TGTGCCTCCAAAAGGGCAGGGAATGTTGCAGATACGCAGTATTTT. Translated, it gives CASKRAGNVADTQYF.